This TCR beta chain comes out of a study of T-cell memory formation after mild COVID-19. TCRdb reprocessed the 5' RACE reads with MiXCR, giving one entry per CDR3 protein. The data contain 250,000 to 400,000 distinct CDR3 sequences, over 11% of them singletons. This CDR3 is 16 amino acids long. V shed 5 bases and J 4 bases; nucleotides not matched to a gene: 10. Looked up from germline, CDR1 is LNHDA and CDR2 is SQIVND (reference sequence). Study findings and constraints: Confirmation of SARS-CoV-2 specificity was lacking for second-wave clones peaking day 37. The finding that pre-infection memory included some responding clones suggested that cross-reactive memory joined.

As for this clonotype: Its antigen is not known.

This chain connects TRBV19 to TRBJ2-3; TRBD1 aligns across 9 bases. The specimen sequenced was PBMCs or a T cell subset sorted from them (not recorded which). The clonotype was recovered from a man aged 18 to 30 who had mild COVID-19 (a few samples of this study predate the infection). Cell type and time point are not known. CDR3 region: CASSDQDRGFSDTQYF. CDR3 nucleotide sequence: TGTGCCAGTAGTGACCAGGACAGGGGTTTTTCAGATACGCAGTATTTT.